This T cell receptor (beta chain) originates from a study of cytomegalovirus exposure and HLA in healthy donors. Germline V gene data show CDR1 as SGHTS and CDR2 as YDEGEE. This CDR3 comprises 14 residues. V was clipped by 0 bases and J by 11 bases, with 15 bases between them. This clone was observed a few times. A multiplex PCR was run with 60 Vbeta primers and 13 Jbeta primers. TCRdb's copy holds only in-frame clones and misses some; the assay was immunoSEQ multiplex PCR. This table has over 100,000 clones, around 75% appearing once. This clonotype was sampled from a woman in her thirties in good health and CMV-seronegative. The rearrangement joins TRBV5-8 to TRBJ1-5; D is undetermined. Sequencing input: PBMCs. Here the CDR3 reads CASSLGMVGPAQHF. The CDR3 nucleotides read TGTGCCAGCAGCTTGGGAATGGTGGGCCCGGCCCAGCATTTT. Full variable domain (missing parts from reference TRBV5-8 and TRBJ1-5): EAGVTQSPTHLIKTRGQQATLRCSPISGHTSVYWYQQALGLGLQFLLWYDEGEERNRGNFPPRFSGRQFPNYSSELNVNALELEDSALYLCASSLGMVGPAQHFGDGTRLSIL.